These 2 T cell receptor beta chains were all obtained from the same sample, sequenced in a study of blood T cell repertoires in COVID-19. Assay: immunoSEQ multiplex PCR; the TCRdb copy retains only in-frame clones and omits some. The table lists roughly 410,000 clones, 70% to 90% of them singletons. Sequencing was carried out using peripheral blood. Receptor source: a woman aged 35 to 49 with COVID-19, enrolled during active disease.

The V and J genes are TRBV28 and TRBJ2-7, with 9 bases matching TRBD2. V was clipped by 2 bases and J by 4 bases; unmatched bases: 3. Germline V gives CDR1 MDHEN, CDR2 SYDVKM. This CDR3 has 14 amino acids. CDR3 in DNA: TGTGCCAGCAGTTTAGTTGGACTAGCGTACGAGCAGTACTTC. Residues: CASSLVGLAYEQYF.

The chain has TRBV14 and TRBJ1-2, with D tentatively TRBD1 (6 bases). CDR1 is SGHDN and CDR2 is FVKESK in the germline V gene. V shed 5 bases and J shed 5 bases, with 9 bases lying between them. The CDR3 spans 12 residues. The CDR3 reads CASSEQGYGYTF. The CDR3 DNA follows: TGTGCCAGCAGCGAACAGGGATATGGCTACACCTTC.